These T cell receptor beta chains were read from a single sample in a study of T cells in Graves' hyperthyroidism and ophthalmopathy. TCRdb re-analysed the multiplex PCR reads in MiXCR, keeping a single row per CDR3 protein. This sample has some 300,000 distinct CDR3 sequences, with about an eighth found just once. Sequencing used blood. These receptors originate from a woman between 25 and 40 years old with Graves' hyperthyroidism that later progressed to Graves' ophthalmopathy. CDR3s include the opening cysteine and the closing phenylalanine or tryptophan. The D gene is left open where the match is weak. Clone sizes are shown as once, few, many, or a class for an expanded clone.

V gene	clone size	D gene	J gene	CDR3 protein	CDR3 DNA
TRBV11-3	many	-	TRBJ2-1	CASSRTQNNEQFF	TGTGCCAGCAGCCGGACTCAAAACAATGAGCAGTTCTTC
TRBV7-9	many	TRBD2	TRBJ2-5	CASTPWPSGASETQYF	TGTGCCAGCACCCCCTGGCCTAGCGGGGCCTCAGAGACCCAGTACTTC
TRBV7-9	many	-	TRBJ2-3	CASSLVALSTDTQYF	TGTGCCAGCAGCTTAGTAGCCCTCAGCACAGATACGCAGTATTTT
TRBV12-5	many	-	TRBJ1-1	CASAFEGGNTEAFF	TGTGCTAGTGCCTTTGAAGGCGGGAACACTGAAGCTTTCTTT
TRBV6-2/TRBV6-3	few	-	TRBJ2-2	CASSYEGENTGELFF	TGTGCCAGCAGTTACGAGGGAGAAAACACCGGGGAGCTGTTTTTT
TRBV19	many	-	TRBJ1-1	CASSIEGANTEAFF	TGTGCCAGTAGTATAGAAGGGGCAAACACTGAAGCTTTCTTT
TRBV4-1	few	TRBD1	TRBJ1-6	CASSHNRGESSPLHF	TGCGCCAGCAGCCATAACAGGGGGGAAAGTTCACCCCTCCACTTT
TRBV20-1	many	TRBD1	TRBJ2-1	CSASRAGGIYNEQFF	TGCAGTGCTAGTAGGGCAGGGGGCATCTACAATGAGCAGTTCTTC
TRBV4-2	few	-	TRBJ2-1	CASSQDPSYYNEQFF	TGTGCCAGCAGCCAAGACCCTAGCTACTACAATGAGCAGTTCTTC
TRBV12-3/TRBV12-4	many	TRBD1	TRBJ1-4	CASREGQGNEKLFF	TGTGCCAGCAGGGAAGGACAGGGGAATGAAAAACTGTTTTTT
TRBV27	many	TRBD2	TRBJ2-3	CASSLLLAGVDTQYF	TGTGCCAGCAGTTTACTTCTAGCGGGGGTGGATACGCAGTATTTT
TRBV29-1	many	TRBD1	TRBJ1-1	CSGRGQGSTEAFF	TGCAGCGGGAGGGGACAGGGGTCCACTGAAGCTTTCTTT
TRBV7-3	many	TRBD2	TRBJ2-1	CASSLLLAGQYNEQFF	TGTGCCAGCAGCTTATTGCTAGCGGGACAATACAATGAGCAGTTCTTC
TRBV4-3	many	-	TRBJ1-1	CASSPGKGRWDTEAFF	TGCGCCAGCAGCCCAGGGAAGGGGCGGTGGGACACTGAAGCTTTCTTT